The source of this T cell receptor (beta chain) is a study of neurological immune-mediated disorders. Study at large: Multiple sclerosis patients numbered 34, with 31 relapsing-remitting and 3 secondary progressive. The study's findings and limits: The multiple sclerosis repertoire cluster had no association with any clinical or MRI feature.

Sample time point: longitudinal time-point 3. This CDR3 has 12 residues. Germline V gene data show CDR1 as SGHNT and CDR2 as YYREEE (reference sequence). Trimming removed 4 bases from V and 2 bases from J, with 7 bases in between. In this sample, this clonotype turned up many times. What it recognizes is unknown. Synthesis of cDNA was performed by 5'RACE using 10-nucleotide random UMIs. Via MiXCR, TCRdb re-called the 5' RACE reads, giving one row per CDR3 protein. The table includes 84,000 or so distinct CDR3 sequences, about 4% detected once. The TCR was taken from a woman aged 60-75 years with multiple sclerosis. Sequencing was done on a sample of PBMCs. The chain is built from TRBV5-4 and TRBJ2-7, with D unresolved. This CDR3 is CASSMDAYEQYF. The CDR3 nucleotides read TGTGCCAGCAGCATGGACGCCTACGAGCAGTACTTC.